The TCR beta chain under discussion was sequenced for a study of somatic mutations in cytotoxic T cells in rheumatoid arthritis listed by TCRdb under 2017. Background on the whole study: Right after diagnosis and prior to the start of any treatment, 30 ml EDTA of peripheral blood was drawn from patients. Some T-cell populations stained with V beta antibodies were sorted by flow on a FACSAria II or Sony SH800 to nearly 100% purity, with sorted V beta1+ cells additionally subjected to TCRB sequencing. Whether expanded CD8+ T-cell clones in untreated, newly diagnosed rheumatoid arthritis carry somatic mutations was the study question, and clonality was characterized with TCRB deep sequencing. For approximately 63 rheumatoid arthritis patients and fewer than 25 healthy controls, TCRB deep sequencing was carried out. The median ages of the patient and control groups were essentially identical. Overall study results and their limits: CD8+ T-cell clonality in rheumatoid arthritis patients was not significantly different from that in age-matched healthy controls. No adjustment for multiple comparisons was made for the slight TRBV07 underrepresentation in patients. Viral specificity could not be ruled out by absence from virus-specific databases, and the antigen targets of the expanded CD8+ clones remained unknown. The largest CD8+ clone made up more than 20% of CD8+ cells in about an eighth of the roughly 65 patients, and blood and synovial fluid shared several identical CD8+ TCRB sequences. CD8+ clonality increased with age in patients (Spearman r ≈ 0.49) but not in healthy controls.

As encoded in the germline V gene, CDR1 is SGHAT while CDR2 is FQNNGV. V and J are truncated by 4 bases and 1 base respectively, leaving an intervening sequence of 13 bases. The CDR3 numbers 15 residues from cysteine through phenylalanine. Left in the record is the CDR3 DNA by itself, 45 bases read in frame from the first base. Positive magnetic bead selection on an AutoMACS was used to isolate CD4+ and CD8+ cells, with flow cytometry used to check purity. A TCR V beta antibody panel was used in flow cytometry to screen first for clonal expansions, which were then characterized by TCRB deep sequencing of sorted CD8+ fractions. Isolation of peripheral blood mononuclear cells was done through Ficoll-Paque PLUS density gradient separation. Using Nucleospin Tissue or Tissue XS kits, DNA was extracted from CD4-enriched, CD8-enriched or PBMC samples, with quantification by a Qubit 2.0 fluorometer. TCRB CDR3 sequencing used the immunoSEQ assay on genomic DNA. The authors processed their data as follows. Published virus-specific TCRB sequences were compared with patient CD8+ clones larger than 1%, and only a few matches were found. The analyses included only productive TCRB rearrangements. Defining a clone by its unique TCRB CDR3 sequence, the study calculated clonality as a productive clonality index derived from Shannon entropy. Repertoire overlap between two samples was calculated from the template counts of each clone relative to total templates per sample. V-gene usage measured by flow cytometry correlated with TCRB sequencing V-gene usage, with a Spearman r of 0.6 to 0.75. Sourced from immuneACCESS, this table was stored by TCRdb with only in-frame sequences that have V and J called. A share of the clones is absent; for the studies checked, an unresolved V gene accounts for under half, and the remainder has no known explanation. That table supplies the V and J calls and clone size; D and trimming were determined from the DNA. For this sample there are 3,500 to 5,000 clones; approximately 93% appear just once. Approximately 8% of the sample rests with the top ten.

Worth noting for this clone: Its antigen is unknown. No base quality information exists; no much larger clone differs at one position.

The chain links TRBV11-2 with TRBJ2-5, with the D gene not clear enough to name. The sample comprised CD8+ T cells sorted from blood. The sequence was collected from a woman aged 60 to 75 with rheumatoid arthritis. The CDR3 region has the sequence CASSWRNRPQETQYF. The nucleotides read TGTGCCAGCAGCTGGAGAAACCGCCCCCAAGAGACCCAGTACTTC.